This TCR beta chain was observed in a study of human versus mouse CDR3 diversity and MHC coevolution. Profiled with immunoSEQ multiplex PCR; TCRdb holds only in-frame clones, not every one. The data show 75,000 to 90,000 clones, roughly 93% seen once. The germline V gene encodes CDR1 MNHEY and CDR2 SVGAGI. The CDR3 is 15 residues long. Trimming cost V 5 bases and J 3 bases, with 16 bases left between them. V is TRBV6-5 and J is TRBJ1-1, with D perhaps matching TRBD1 (5 bases). The receptor was isolated from a person aged 30-69 years in good health. Sequencing was carried out using naive CD4+ T cells from blood. The subset was: CD45RO-negative CD62L-positive naive CD4 T cells. CDR3 sequence reads: CASSPEGLRDTEAFF. The CDR3 DNA sequence: TGTGCCAGCAGTCCGGAGGGGTTGCGGGACACTGAAGCTTTCTTT.